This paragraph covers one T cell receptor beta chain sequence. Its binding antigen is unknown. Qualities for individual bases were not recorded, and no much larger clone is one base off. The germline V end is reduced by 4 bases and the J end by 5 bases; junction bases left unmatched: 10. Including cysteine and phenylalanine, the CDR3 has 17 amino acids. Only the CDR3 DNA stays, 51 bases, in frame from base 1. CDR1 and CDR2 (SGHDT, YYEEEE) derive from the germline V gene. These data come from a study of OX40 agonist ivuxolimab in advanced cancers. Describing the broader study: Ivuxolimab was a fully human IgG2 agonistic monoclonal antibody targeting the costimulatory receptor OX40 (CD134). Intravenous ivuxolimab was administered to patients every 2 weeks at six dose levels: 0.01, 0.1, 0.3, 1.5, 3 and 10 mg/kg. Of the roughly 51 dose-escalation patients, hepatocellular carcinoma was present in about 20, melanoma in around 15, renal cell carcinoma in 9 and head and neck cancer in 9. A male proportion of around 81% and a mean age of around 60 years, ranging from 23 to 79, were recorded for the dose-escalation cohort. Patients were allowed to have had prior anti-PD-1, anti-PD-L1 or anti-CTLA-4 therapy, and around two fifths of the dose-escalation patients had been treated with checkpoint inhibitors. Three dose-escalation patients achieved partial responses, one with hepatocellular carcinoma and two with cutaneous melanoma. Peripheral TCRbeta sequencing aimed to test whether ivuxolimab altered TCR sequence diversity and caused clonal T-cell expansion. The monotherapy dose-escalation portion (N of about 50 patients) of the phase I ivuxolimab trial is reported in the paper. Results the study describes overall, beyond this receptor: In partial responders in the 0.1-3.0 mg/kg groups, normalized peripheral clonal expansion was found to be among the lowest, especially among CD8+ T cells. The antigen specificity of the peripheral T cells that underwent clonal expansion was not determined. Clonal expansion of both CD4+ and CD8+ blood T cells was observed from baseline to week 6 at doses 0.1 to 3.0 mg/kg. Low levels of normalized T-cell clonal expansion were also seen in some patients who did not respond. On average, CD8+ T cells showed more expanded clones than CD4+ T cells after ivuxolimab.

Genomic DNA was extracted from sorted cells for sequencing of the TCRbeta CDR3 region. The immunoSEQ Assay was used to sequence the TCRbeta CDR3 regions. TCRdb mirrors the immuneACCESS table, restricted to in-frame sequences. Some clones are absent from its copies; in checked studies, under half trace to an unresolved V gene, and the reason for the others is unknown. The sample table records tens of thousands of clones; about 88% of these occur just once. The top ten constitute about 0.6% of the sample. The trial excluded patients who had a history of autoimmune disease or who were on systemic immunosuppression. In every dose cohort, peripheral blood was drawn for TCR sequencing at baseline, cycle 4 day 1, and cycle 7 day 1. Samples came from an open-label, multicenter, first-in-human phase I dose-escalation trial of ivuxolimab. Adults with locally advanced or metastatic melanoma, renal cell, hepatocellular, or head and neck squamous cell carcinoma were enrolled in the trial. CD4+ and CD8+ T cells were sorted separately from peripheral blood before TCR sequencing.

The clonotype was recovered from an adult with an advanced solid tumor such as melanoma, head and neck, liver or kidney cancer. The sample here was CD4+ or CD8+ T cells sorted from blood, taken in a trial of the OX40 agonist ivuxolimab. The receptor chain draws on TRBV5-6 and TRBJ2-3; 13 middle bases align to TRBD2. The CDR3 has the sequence CASSASTSGGQEDTQYF. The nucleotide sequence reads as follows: TGTGCCAGCAGCGCTTCGACTAGCGGGGGGCAGGAAGATACGCAGTATTTT.